Shown below are 16 T cell receptor beta chains from a single sample sequenced in a study of T cell responses to AZD1222 COVID-19 vaccine. Repertoires were generated with immunoSEQ multiplex PCR, while TCRdb's copy carries only in-frame clones and drops some. The profile shows 75,000 to 95,000 clones, 85% of them singletons. The sample was peripheral blood, taken 28 days after the second AZD1222 dose. The receptor set was obtained from an adult who received the AZD1222 COVID-19 vaccine.

The rearrangement uses TRBV2 and TRBJ1-4; 9 bases are a match to TRBD1. J lost 4 bases, V lost 10 bases, and 7 bases had no gene match. Germline-derived CDR1 and CDR2 are SNHLY and FYNNEI. This CDR3 spans 14 amino acids. The CDR3 loop is CATQGTGNNEKLFF. The CDR3, as DNA: TGTGCCACACAAGGGACAGGGAATAATGAAAAACTGTTTTTT.

Here the CDR3 reads CASSVGGRANYGYTF. CDR3 DNA sequence: TGTGCCAGCAGCGTAGGAGGGAGAGCCAACTATGGCTACACCTTC. The V and J genes are TRBV9 and TRBJ1-2; D is unresolved. Trimming removed 0 bases from V and 2 bases from J, with 11 bases in between. From germline, CDR1 is SGDLS and CDR2 YYNGEE. The CDR3 has 15 amino acids.

This clone has only a few counts. The V call is TRBV5-1, the J call TRBJ2-2; D gene unclear. The CDR3 has 16 amino acids. Trimming left V 0 bases short and J 2 bases short, with 11 bases between. From germline, CDR1 is SGHRS and CDR2 YFSETQ. Here the CDR3 DNA reads TGCGCCAGCAGCTTGGATCGCTACGCAAACACCGGGGAGCTGTTTTTT. Its translation: CASSLDRYANTGELFF.

The gene calls are TRBV5-1 and TRBJ2-5; the match to TRBD1 covers 9 bases. The CDR3 contains 15 residues. J gave up 5 bases and V 1 base, and 6 bases lay outside the gene matches. From germline, CDR1 is SGHRS and CDR2 YFSETQ. Here the CDR3 reads CASSLMTGGLETQYF. The CDR3 DNA reads TGCGCCAGCAGCTTGATGACAGGGGGTTTGGAGACCCAGTACTTC.

This sequence joins TRBV12-3 or TRBV12-4 and TRBJ2-5; no clear D gene. The CDR3 runs 11 residues. Trimming shortened V by 7 bases and J by 5 bases, and 8 bases separated the two germline ends. The CDR3 here is CASKLGETQYF. As DNA, the CDR3 is TGTGCCAGCAAGCTAGGGGAGACCCAGTACTTC.

The chain combines TRBV30 with TRBJ2-7, with TRBD2 matching 12 bases. There are 14 residues in the CDR3. Germline-derived CDR1 and CDR2 are GTSNPN and SVGIG (reference sequence). J lost 2 bases, V lost 2 bases, and 1 base had no gene match. The DNA of the CDR3 is TGTGCCTGGAGTACTAGCGGGGGGACCTACGAGCAGTACTTC. This sequence encodes CAWSTSGGTYEQYF.

In this sample, this clone turned up a few times. The rearrangement uses TRBV5-6 and TRBJ2-2, with 7 bases identical to TRBD1. The CDR3 sequence is 15 residues long. J was trimmed by 6 bases and V by 4 bases; bases with no gene match: 9. Germline loops: CDR1 SGHDT, CDR2 YYEEEE. The CDR3 loop reads CASSPQDRVAGELFF. CDR3 in DNA: TGTGCCAGCAGCCCGCAAGACAGGGTAGCCGGGGAGCTGTTTTTT.

The chain recombines TRBV9 with TRBJ1-6; TRBD1 agrees at 7 bases. Germline trimming cut 0 bases from V and 4 bases from J; bases unmatched to any gene: 4. Germline V lookup: CDR1 SGDLS, CDR2 YYNGEE. The CDR3 is 16 residues long. The CDR3 here is CASSVVRDSYNSPLHF. The CDR3 DNA follows: TGTGCCAGCAGCGTAGTACGGGACAGTTATAATTCACCCCTCCACTTT.

The chain employs TRBV7-9 and TRBJ1-2, with D perhaps TRBD1 (5 bases). The CDR3 sequence is 15 residues long. V was cut by 3 bases and J by 1 base, with 12 bases left in between. Germline CDR1 SEHNR, CDR2 FQNEAQ (reference sequence). CDR3 bases: TGTGCCAGCAGCTTGTCCAGGGTTGGTAACTATGGCTACACCTTC. Translation: CASSLSRVGNYGYTF. Looking up the rest from reference TRBV7-9 and TRBJ1-2 gives the full variable domain: DTGVSQNPRHKITKRGQNVTFRCDPISEHNRLYWYRQTLGQGPEFLTYFQNEAQLEKSRLLSDRFSAERPKGSFSTLEIQRTEQGDSAMYLCASSLSRVGNYGYTFGSGTRLTVV.

V is TRBV4-3 and J is TRBJ2-1, with D tentatively TRBD1 or TRBD2 (5 bases each). The V end was cut by 0 bases, the J end by 3 bases, with 12 bases between. Germline V gene lookup returns CDR1 LGHNA and CDR2 YSLEER. The CDR3 length is 16 residues. The CDR3: CASSQDWGSVYNEQFF. In DNA form, the CDR3 reads TGCGCCAGCAGCCAAGATTGGGGGAGTGTCTACAATGAGCAGTTCTTC.

This CDR3 reads CASQPSTYEQYF. The CDR3 DNA reads as TGTGCCAGCCAACCCTCAACCTACGAGCAGTACTTC. This chain links TRBV28 with TRBJ2-7; D is undetermined. The V and J ends lost 8 bases and 2 bases respectively, with 10 bases between them. Germline V gene sequence: CDR1 MDHEN, CDR2 SYDVKM. The CDR3 is 12 amino acids. The complete variable domain, with remaining parts taken from reference TRBV28 and TRBJ2-7, reads DVKVTQSSRYLVKRTGEKVFLECVQDMDHENMFWYRQDPGLGLRLIYFSYDVKMKEKGDIPEGYSVSREKKERFSLILESASTNQTSMYLCASQPSTYEQYFGPGTRLTVT.

J is TRBJ1-1 and V is TRBV7-8, with a weak D call TRBD1 (6 bases). The germline V gene has CDR1 SGHVS and CDR2 FQNEAQ. This CDR3 contains 14 residues. Trimming removed 7 bases from V and 4 bases from J, with 16 bases in between. The CDR3 is CASIKGGSGTEAFF. DNA of the CDR3: TGTGCCAGCATAAAGGGGGGGTCGGGCACTGAAGCTTTCTTT.

The chain couples TRBV19 to TRBJ2-3; 7 bases line up with TRBD1. V lost 5 bases and J lost 6; bases outside the gene matches: 8. The V gene's germline CDR1 is LNHDA and CDR2 SQIVND (reference sequence). This CDR3 has 14 amino acids. The CDR3 region has the DNA TGTGCCAGTAGTCGGGACAGACCTTTTGATACGCAGTATTTT. Its translation: CASSRDRPFDTQYF.

V is TRBV10-3 and J is TRBJ2-5; D is perhaps TRBD2 (6 bases). From germline, CDR1 is ENHRY and CDR2 SYGVKD. V gave up 2 bases and J gave up 3 bases, with 25 bases separating them. The length of the CDR3 is 19 residues. The CDR3 DNA reads TGTGCCATCAGTGAGACGACGATATCTACCGGGACTCCTAAAGAGACCCAGTACTTC. Translated: CAISETTISTGTPKETQYF.

V is TRBV4-3 and J is TRBJ1-5; D is uncertain. The germline gives CDR1 LGHNA, CDR2 YSLEER. The CDR3 covers 16 residues. The germline V and J ends were trimmed by 1 base and 2 bases, with 12 bases remaining between them. Written as DNA, the CDR3 is TGCGCCAGCAGCCAAGGGAGGACGACGGGCAATCAGCCCCAGCATTTT. Its protein product is CASSQGRTTGNQPQHF.

CDR3 bases: TGTGCCAGTGCCCAGGGAATAAGGAACTATGGCTACACCTTC. Its translation is CASAQGIRNYGYTF. The chain is built from TRBV19 and TRBJ1-2; maybe TRBD1 (5 bases). Germline CDR1 LNHDA, CDR2 SQIVND (reference sequence). The CDR3 totals 14 residues. V was cut by 8 bases and J by 2 bases, with 15 bases left in between.